These T cell receptor beta chains were read from a single sample in a study of blood T cell repertoires in COVID-19. The data were produced by immunoSEQ multiplex PCR, yet TCRdb's version contains in-frame clones alone and is incomplete. The sample lists 150,000 or so clones; around 82% were seen once. The sample taken for sequencing was peripheral blood. These receptors were taken from a man in his sixties who had recovered from COVID-19. The CDR3 runs from the conserved cysteine through the conserved F or W. D genes are given only for firm matches. The size of a clone is reported for some rows only, either as once, few or many, or as a class for expanded clones.

v_gene	abundance	j_gene	d_gene	CDR3aa	CDR3nt
TRBV7-2	once	TRBJ2-7	TRBD2	CASSPVLRGGYEQYF	TGTGCCAGCAGCCCCGTACTCCGGGGGGGCTACGAGCAGTACTTC
TRBV18	once	TRBJ2-3	-	CASSREAGQTDTQYF	TGTGCCAGCTCACGTGAGGCGGGGCAGACAGATACGCAGTATTTT
TRBV30	once	TRBJ1-1	TRBD1	CAWSSGQGYLAFF	TGTGCCTGGAGTTCTGGACAGGGTTATCTAGCTTTCTTT
TRBV5-1	-	TRBJ1-3	-	CASSLEVANTIYF	TGCGCCAGCAGCTTGGAAGTTGCGAACACCATATATTTT
TRBV3-1/TRBV3-2	-	TRBJ2-5	TRBD2	CASSHPTSGATLAETQYF	TGTGCCAGCAGCCACCCGACTAGCGGGGCAACGCTAGCGGAGACCCAGTACTTC
TRBV6-5	-	TRBJ1-1	-	CASSSLGTLNTEAFF	TGTGCCAGCAGTTCCCTCGGGACACTGAACACTGAAGCTTTCTTT
TRBV12-3/TRBV12-4	-	TRBJ2-3	-	CASSLQGPDTQYF	TGTGCCAGCAGTTTACAGGGGCCAGATACGCAGTATTTT
TRBV14	-	TRBJ2-7	-	CASSLPQGYEQYF	TGTGCCAGCAGCCTTCCACAGGGATACGAGCAGTACTTC
TRBV6-5	-	TRBJ2-1	TRBD2	CASSRTSGAPKGQFF	TGTGCCAGCAGTCGTACTAGCGGGGCTCCCAAGGGGCAGTTCTTC
TRBV7-9	-	TRBJ2-7	-	CASSLGEAGVEQYF	TGTGCCAGCAGCTTAGGAGAGGCGGGCGTCGAGCAGTACTTC
TRBV29-1	few	TRBJ2-5	TRBD2	CSVEWVASGGPQETQYF	TGCAGCGTTGAATGGGTAGCTAGCGGGGGGCCGCAAGAGACCCAGTACTTC
TRBV6-6	-	TRBJ1-4	-	CASSIGRVSNEKLFF	TGTGCCAGCAGTATAGGGAGGGTTTCTAATGAAAAACTGTTTTTT
TRBV12-5	-	TRBJ2-1	-	CASLAGAGGAYNEQFF	TGTGCTAGTTTGGCGGGGGCCGGAGGGGCCTACAATGAGCAGTTCTTC
TRBV7-2	-	TRBJ2-3	TRBD1	CASSLAVQGAGDTQYF	TGTGCCAGCAGCTTAGCTGTACAGGGGGCGGGAGATACGCAGTATTTT
TRBV2	-	TRBJ2-1	-	CASRGGSGPYNEQFF	TGTGCCAGCAGAGGAGGCTCGGGCCCCTACAATGAGCAGTTCTTC
TRBV9	few	TRBJ2-1	-	CASSVVMEEQFF	TGTGCCAGCAGCGTAGTTATGGAGGAGCAGTTCTTC